The 11 T cell receptor beta chains below all came from one sample that was sequenced in a study of early T cells in non-severe SARS-CoV-2 infection. TCRdb passed the 5' RACE reads through MiXCR, listing each CDR3 protein once. The sample records fewer than 40,000 distinct CDR3 sequences, roughly 7.1% being singletons. The sequenced sample was whole blood, obtained at baseline. The receptor set was obtained from an adult who was a healthcare worker with PCR-confirmed SARS-CoV-2 infection or an uninfected control (not recorded which).

By frequency in the sample, this clonotype is large. V usage is TRBV12-3 or TRBV12-4 and J usage is TRBJ1-2; unclear D gene. CDR3 length: 14 residues. Deletions cut 3 bases from V and 0 bases from J, with 8 bases between. This CDR3 reads CASSFHRANYGYTF. Written as DNA, the CDR3 is TGTGCCAGCAGTTTTCACCGAGCTAACTATGGCTACACCTTC.

This clonotype was observed at least ten times. The V call is TRBV7-2, the J call TRBJ2-2, with unresolved D. The germline gives CDR1 SGHTA, CDR2 FQGNSA. The CDR3 extends over 13 amino acids. Trimming removed 5 bases at V and 5 bases at J, with 9 bases between. CDR3 residues: CASSKLGTGELFF. The CDR3, as DNA: TGTGCCAGCAGCAAATTGGGAACCGGGGAGCTGTTTTTT.

This clonotype appeared many times. This chain joins TRBV5-1 and TRBJ2-2; a possible D gene is TRBD1 (5 bases). The CDR3 has 16 amino acids. Looked up from germline, CDR1 is SGHRS and CDR2 is YFSETQ. Trimming left V 0 bases short and J 2 bases short, with 11 bases between. The CDR3 DNA reads TGCGCCAGCAGCTTGGATGGACAAAGTAACACCGGGGAGCTGTTTTTT. As protein: CASSLDGQSNTGELFF.

There are many counts of this clonotype. The J gene is TRBJ2-1, the V gene TRBV6-2 or TRBV6-3, with 12 bases fitting TRBD2. The junction had 8 bases not matched to a gene; V was cut back by 5 bases and J by 9 bases. CDR3 length equals 15 residues. Germline CDR1 is MNHEY and CDR2 is SVGEGT. CDR3 nucleotides: TGTGCCAGCAGTGTTCTAGCGGGAGGGCCTAGTGAGCAGTTCTTC. Residues: CASSVLAGGPSEQFF.

This clonotype was recorded many times. The V call is TRBV11-2, the J call TRBJ2-7; 15 bases agree with TRBD2. Looked up from germline, CDR1 is SGHAT and CDR2 is FQNNGV. After removal of 5 bases from V and 1 base from J, the junction contained 9 bases not matched to a gene. The CDR3 totals 18 residues. The DNA for the CDR3 is TGTGCCAGCAGCCAAAACCCAGGACTAGCGGGAGGGTCCTACGAGCAGTACGTC. Protein product: CASSQNPGLAGGSYEQYV.

This clonotype occurred a few times. The chain couples TRBV4-1 to TRBJ2-7, with D perhaps matching TRBD2 (5 bases). This CDR3 has 14 amino acids. Trimming removed 0 bases from V and 6 bases from J, with 12 bases in between. CDR1 and CDR2 from the germline V gene are MGHRA and YSYEKL. The CDR3 spells CASSQEATRGEQYF. DNA of the CDR3: TGCGCCAGCAGCCAAGAAGCCACCCGGGGCGAGCAGTACTTC.

The chain combines TRBV6-6 with TRBJ2-7; no clear D. Germline-derived CDR1 and CDR2 are MNHNY and SVGAGI (reference sequence). The CDR3 loop spans 13 amino acids. V lost 7 bases and J lost 3, with 13 bases in between. CDR3 protein: CASILRLGYEQYF. The CDR3 nucleotides read TGTGCCAGCATACTGAGGTTGGGCTACGAGCAGTACTTC.

This rearrangement joins TRBV20-1 to TRBJ1-5; a weak D match, TRBD1 (5 bases). V dropped 0 bases and J dropped 1 base, with 16 bases sitting between them. Germline loops: CDR1 DFQATT, CDR2 SNEGSKA (reference sequence). The CDR3 has 17 amino acids. CDR3 protein: CSARESYPKGSNQPQHF. DNA of the CDR3: TGCAGTGCTAGAGAGTCCTACCCTAAGGGGAGCAATCAGCCCCAGCATTTT.

This clonotype was counted between two and nine times. The chain combines TRBV12-3 or TRBV12-4 with TRBJ2-1; TRBD2 matches at 7 bases. The CDR3 runs 15 residues. V was pared by 2 bases and J by 5 bases, with 6 bases of the junction left unmatched. CDR3 region: CASSLRRETNNEQFF. The CDR3 region has the DNA TGTGCCAGCAGTTTACGGCGGGAGACTAACAATGAGCAGTTCTTC.

This clonotype was seen more than once but under ten times. The chain employs TRBV20-1 and TRBJ2-5; 9 bases agree with TRBD1. Germline CDR1 reads DFQATT; CDR2 reads SNEGSKA (reference sequence). Losses at the gene ends were 3 bases for V and 4 bases for J; bases not matched to a gene: 3. The CDR3 is 13 residues long. CDR3 in DNA: TGCAGTGCTAGGGACAGGGGCCGAGAGACCCAGTACTTC. Translation gives CSARDRGRETQYF.

This clonotype was counted only a few times. CDR3: CASSSGLSSEAFF. CDR3 sequence (DNA): TGTGCCAGCAGTTCCGGACTGAGTAGTGAAGCTTTCTTT. This chain joins TRBV12-3 or TRBV12-4 and TRBJ1-1; D unresolved. Trimming stripped 4 bases from V and 7 bases from J, with 13 bases between. This CDR3 is 13 amino acids long.